This entry features one T cell receptor (beta chain) sequence. Its specificity is not known. This CDR3 has 14 residues. Germline-derived CDR1 and CDR2 are SGHAT and FQNNGV. The germline V and J ends were trimmed by 4 bases and 3 bases, with 9 bases remaining between them. Method: immunoSEQ multiplex PCR; TCRdb's copy keeps in-frame clones and lacks some. The sample yields under 200,000 clones, 92% seen once. The sample originates from a study of T cell responses to AZD1222 COVID-19 vaccine. The study, taken as a whole, reports: Spike-specific TCRs gained breadth and depth after people received two AZD1222 doses. With dominance at 160-218 and 743-854, vaccine-associated CD4 TCRs spanned spike.

This clonotype was obtained from an adult in good health. The chain has TRBV11-2 and TRBJ1-4; D may be TRBD1 (6 bases). The sequencing here drew on peripheral blood, taken on day 0 of MenACWY control vaccination. CDR3 DNA: TGTGCCAGCAGCTCGACAGGAGCTAATGAAAAACTGTTTTTT. This gives the protein CASSSTGANEKLFF.